The sequence of this TCR beta chain was determined in a study of blood T cells in healthy people across ages. Using a J-beta primer mix together with a sample-barcoded 5' primer, a second PCR was run for roughly 6 to 11 cycles. From the 5' RACE reads, TCRdb called clonotypes with MiXCR, one entry per CDR3 protein. The data contain some 1.5 million distinct CDR3 sequences, 25% to 30% of them singletons. V lost 0 bases and J lost 7, with 11 bases in between. CDR3 length: 15 residues. The germline V gene has CDR1 SGHKS and CDR2 YYEKEE (reference sequence). Sequencing was performed on blood. This receptor was taken from a woman aged 30 to 39 in good health. The chain employs TRBV5-5 and TRBJ1-6; D is unclear. CDR3: CASSLGGGRNSPLHF. The DNA of the CDR3 is TGTGCCAGCAGCTTGGGAGGAGGGAGGAATTCACCCCTCCACTTT.